Sequencing of this TCR beta chain was carried out in a study of CD8+ T cells in alopecia areata. Regarding the study as a whole: When scalp samples are sequenced, resident alphabeta T cells of normal skin are also captured.

A remark on this clone: The antigen remains unidentified.

As to treatment: oral pan-JAK inhibitor, 5-10 mg twice daily. It was from alopecia areata patients that lesional scalp punch biopsies and peripheral blood were collected. After isolation, RNA underwent reverse transcription to generate cDNA as the sequencing template. Clones were read by immunoSEQ multiplex PCR, and TCRdb kept only the in-frame ones, dropping some. The profile shows about 130,000 clones, 45% to 60% of them singletons. This CDR3 spans 15 amino acids. Trimming removed 4 bases from V and 4 bases from J; junction bases left unmatched: 1. Germline-derived CDR1 and CDR2 are MNHEY and SVGAGI.

The starting material was CD8+ T cells sorted from blood, obtained at week 4, from a patient treated with tofacitinib. J is TRBJ2-5 and V is TRBV6-5; 15 positions match TRBD2. The clonotype comes from a human donor with alopecia areata. Here the CDR3 DNA reads TGTGCCAGCAGTTGGACTAGCGGGGGGGCAGAGACCCAGTACTTC. It codes for CASSWTSGGAETQYF.